The present T cell receptor beta chain was sequenced within a study of shared clonotypes between healthy human individuals. Clones were read by immunoSEQ multiplex PCR, and TCRdb kept only the in-frame ones, dropping some. In the table there are about 1 million clones, approximately 76% of which are singletons. This clone was counted between two and nine times. Different DNA sequences within this sample yield the same CDR3. The germline V gene has CDR1 SEHNR and CDR2 FQNEAQ (reference sequence). V was trimmed by 3 bases and J by 3 bases, leaving 8 bases between them. This CDR3 is built from 13 residues.

The chain couples TRBV7-9 to TRBJ1-2; possibly TRBD1 for D (5 bases). This TCR was recovered from a man aged 18 to 29 in good health. Sequenced: memory CD4+ T cells sorted from blood. The subset is: CD45RA-negative fraction. This CDR3 reads CASSFRGDYGYTF. The DNA of the CDR3 is TGTGCCAGCAGCTTCCGGGGGGACTATGGCTACACCTTC.